This entry lists 31 T cell receptor beta chains sequenced from one sample in a study of a mutant IDH1 vaccine in newly diagnosed glioma (dated by TCRdb to the early 2020s). In the paper's terms, the time point label means: baseline, week 1 (first vaccination visit). The sample's treatment or condition, from its label and the paper: pre-vaccination baseline after standard-of-care therapy. The library was obtained by the immunoSEQ multiplex PCR assay. As stored in TCRdb, this immuneACCESS dataset retains in-frame rearrangements with V and J assigned. A fraction of the clones does not appear; measured against another copy, unresolved V genes explain less than half of the discrepancy, and the remainder lacks a known reason. This sample lists around 88,000 clones; just under 80% were detected once. Around 7% of the sample belongs to the ten largest clones. Material: PBMCs, obtained from a glioma patient treated with radiotherapy, temozolomide or both. The receptors come from a man aged 35-49 years with glioma.

The chain's CDR3 is CASSLGGTSGTNEQFF. The CDR3, as DNA: TGCGCCAGCAGCTTGGGAGGGACTAGCGGGACCAATGAGCAGTTCTTC. V is TRBV5-1 and J is TRBJ2-1, with 13 bases aligning to TRBD2. The trim removed 0 bases at V and 6 bases at J, leaving 3 bases unmatched. This CDR3 has 16 residues. Germline V CDR1 and CDR2: SGHRS, YFSETQ.

This rearrangement joins TRBV27 to TRBJ1-1; 9 bases map to TRBD1. The CDR3 length is 15 residues. Germline V CDR1 and CDR2: MNHEY, SMNVEV (reference sequence). Trimming cost V 9 bases and J 5 bases; bases outside gene matches: 13. DNA for the CDR3: TGTGCCAGTAGTACCTCCGGGACAGGGCAAACTGAAGCTTTCTTT. This translates into CASSTSGTGQTEAFF.

The chain is built from TRBV7-3 and TRBJ2-2; D remains unclear. Germline lookup yields CDR1 SGHTA and CDR2 FQGTGA. V lost 5 bases to trimming and J lost 6 bases, with 13 bases between them. This CDR3 contains 14 residues. CDR3 coding DNA: TGTGCCAGCAGCCTTTTGGGTGGGGCCGGGGAGCTGTTTTTT. Amino acid sequence: CASSLLGGAGELFF. Variable domain in full (rest from reference TRBV7-3 and TRBJ2-2): GAGVSQTPSNKVTEKGKYVELRCDPISGHTALYWYRQSLGQGPEFLIYFQGTGAADDSGLPNDRFFAVRPEGSVSTLKIQRTERGDSAVYLCASSLLGGAGELFFGEGSRLTVL.

This clone showed up just once. This chain joins TRBV5-4 and TRBJ2-3; TRBD2 is a possible D gene (6 bases). Germline CDR1 is SGHNT and CDR2 is YYREEE (reference sequence). The V end was cut by 0 bases, the J end by 1 base, with 12 bases between. The CDR3 loop spans 16 amino acids. Here the CDR3 reads CASSLERAPGTDTQYF. The CDR3 nucleotides are TGTGCCAGCAGCTTGGAGCGGGCCCCGGGCACAGATACGCAGTATTTT.

This chain uses TRBV5-4 with TRBJ2-2, with D possibly being TRBD1 (6 bases). Deletions cut 4 bases from V and 6 bases from J, with 16 bases between. Germline V gene sequence: CDR1 SGHNT, CDR2 YYREEE (reference sequence). The CDR3 length is 15 residues. The CDR3 is CASSPRQVSSGELFF. For the CDR3, the DNA is TGTGCCAGCAGCCCCCGACAGGTTAGCTCCGGGGAGCTGTTTTTT.

The CDR3 DNA reads TGTGCCAGTACCCTGGGGACAGGAGCTTCCTACGAGCAGTACTTC. Protein: CASTLGTGASYEQYF. The chain employs TRBV19 and TRBJ2-7; TRBD1 agrees at 8 bases. V lost 7 bases and J lost 1; bases outside the gene matches: 9. Germline V lookup: CDR1 LNHDA, CDR2 SQIVND (reference sequence). The CDR3 has 15 amino acids.

The DNA for the CDR3 is TGTGCCAGCAGTTTCCAGCCTGGAAACACCATATATTTT. It yields the protein CASSFQPGNTIYF. This chain joins TRBV6-5 and TRBJ1-3, with no clear D. Germline V gene data show CDR1 as MNHEY and CDR2 as SVGAGI. This CDR3 region has 13 residues. Trimming took 4 bases from V and 2 from J, leaving 6 bases between them.

The chain is built from TRBV19 and TRBJ1-4; a possible D gene is TRBD1 (6 bases). The germline CDR1 and CDR2 sequences are LNHDA and SQIVND (reference sequence). This CDR3 is 16 amino acids long. V was cut by 9 bases and J by 0 bases, with 17 bases left in between. In nucleotides, the CDR3 is TGTGCCAGCTCGCGTCTTGGGGGCACAACTAATGAAAAACTGTTTTTT. This gives the protein CASSRLGGTTNEKLFF.

The chain couples TRBV6-5 to TRBJ1-1; D is uncertain. The length of the CDR3 is 14 residues. Trimming took off 6 bases at V and 1 base at J, with 12 bases between the two ends. Germline CDR1 is MNHEY and CDR2 is SVGAGI. In nucleotides, the CDR3 is TGTGCCAGCAGAATCGCGGTCGGGAACACTGAAGCTTTCTTT. Translated, it gives CASRIAVGNTEAFF.

The V gene is TRBV7-6, the J gene TRBJ1-1, with D perhaps TRBD1 (5 bases). V shed 5 bases and J shed 4 bases, with 11 bases lying between them. CDR3 length: 13 amino acids. Germline V gene sequence: CDR1 SGHVS, CDR2 FNYEAQ. The CDR3: CASSRSGFTEAFF. The CDR3 DNA reads as TGTGCCAGCAGCCGATCAGGGTTCACTGAAGCTTTCTTT.

Details on this clone: Germline and junction disagree at one end, which may indicate a read error. The chain joins TRBV7-9 to TRBJ1-4; 10 nucleotides line up with TRBD1. This CDR3 has 12 residues. Germline values: CDR1 SEHNR, CDR2 FQNEAQ (reference sequence). CDR3: CASSLDTGTGVF. The CDR3 nucleotides are TGTGCCAGCAGCCTCGATACCGGGACAGGGGTTTTT.

This clone was found a few times. The chain carries TRBV4-2 and TRBJ2-1; perhaps D is TRBD1 or TRBD2 (5 bases each). Trimming removed 1 base from V and 6 bases from J, with 13 bases in between. CDR3 length equals 15 residues. CDR1 LGHNA and CDR2 YNFKEQ come from the germline V gene. The CDR3 protein is CASSQVGTVANEQFF. The CDR3 nucleotides are TGTGCCAGCAGCCAAGTGGGGACGGTGGCCAATGAGCAGTTCTTC.

This rearrangement joins TRBV7-6 to TRBJ2-7, with no clear D. Germline V gives CDR1 SGHVS, CDR2 FNYEAQ. The CDR3 length is 17 residues. The V end lost 1 base, the J end lost 0 bases, and 16 bases lay between the germline ends. CDR3 DNA: TGTGCCAGCAGCTTAGTCCCTGCGACACTCAGCTCCTACGAGCAGTACTTC. This encodes CASSLVPATLSSYEQYF. The full variable domain, its missing parts supplied by reference TRBV7-6 and TRBJ2-7, is GAGVSQSPRYKVTKRGQDVALRCDPISGHVSLYWYRQALGQGPEFLTYFNYEAQQDKSGLPNDRFSAERPEGSISTLTIQRTEQRDSAMYRCASSLVPATLSSYEQYFGPGTRLTVT.

This chain connects TRBV18 to TRBJ2-7; the match to TRBD1 covers 9 bases. CDR1 and CDR2 from the germline V gene are KGHSH and LQKENI. Unmatched junction bases numbered 8, after V lost 3 bases and J lost 5 bases. This CDR3 comprises 15 residues. The CDR3 coding sequence is TGTGCCAGCTCACCTTTACCGGGACAGGGCAACGAGCAGTACTTC. Its protein product is CASSPLPGQGNEQYF.

The V and J genes are TRBV27 and TRBJ1-1, with D possibly matching TRBD1 (6 bases). CDR3 length: 15 residues. Deletions cut 3 bases from V and 1 base from J, with 12 bases between. The V gene's germline CDR1 is MNHEY and CDR2 SMNVEV (reference sequence). The CDR3 reads CASSLTPRGNTEAFF. The CDR3 region has the DNA TGTGCCAGCAGTTTGACCCCCAGGGGGAACACTGAAGCTTTCTTT.

This chain uses TRBV5-4 with TRBJ1-2; the D is unclear. Germline V lookup: CDR1 SGHNT, CDR2 YYREEE (reference sequence). The V and J ends lost 0 bases and 8 bases respectively, with 17 bases between them. The CDR3 has 15 amino acids. The CDR3 sequence: CASSLGREVSFGYTF. The CDR3 DNA sequence: TGTGCCAGCAGCTTGGGAAGGGAAGTGTCCTTCGGCTACACCTTC. Full variable domain (missing parts from reference TRBV5-4 and TRBJ1-2): ETGVTQSPTHLIKTRGQQVTLRCSSQSGHNTVSWYQQALGQGPQFIFQYYREEENGRGNFPPRFSGLQFPNYSSELNVNALELDDSALYLCASSLGREVSFGYTFGSGTRLTVV.

The V call is TRBV5-6, the J call TRBJ2-6, with D unclear. The CDR3 loop spans 16 amino acids. V lost 2 bases, J lost 0 bases, and 9 bases lay in between. Germline CDR1 SGHDT, CDR2 YYEEEE. The CDR3 loop is CASSLEIRSGANVLTF. Here the CDR3 DNA reads TGTGCCAGCAGCTTAGAGATCCGCTCTGGGGCCAACGTCCTGACTTTC.

The chain couples TRBV7-2 to TRBJ2-1; 7 nucleotides align to TRBD1. The CDR3 spans 19 residues. V shed 5 bases and J 0 bases; nucleotides not matched to a gene: 16. CDR1 is SGHTA, CDR2 FQGNSA, per germline. The CDR3 nucleotides are TGTGCCAGCAGCCCAATGGGGCCCCGACAGGGCAGCTCCTACAATGAGCAGTTCTTC. Amino acid sequence: CASSPMGPRQGSSYNEQFF.

The J gene is TRBJ1-2, the V gene TRBV15, with TRBD1 matching 7 bases. V dropped 5 bases and J dropped 4; count of bases not matched to a gene: 4. The CDR3 spans 13 residues. The germline V gene encodes CDR1 LNHNV and CDR2 YYDKDF (reference sequence). CDR3 sequence (DNA): TGTGCCACCAGCCCAGGACAGGTCTATGGCTACACCTTC. Its protein product is CATSPGQVYGYTF. The full variable domain, its missing parts supplied by reference TRBV15 and TRBJ1-2, is DAMVIQNPRYQVTQFGKPVTLSCSQTLNHNVMYWYQQKSSQAPKLLFHYYDKDFNNEADTPDNFQSRRPNTSFCFLDIRSPGLGDTAMYLCATSPGQVYGYTFGSGTRLTVV.

J is TRBJ2-7 and V is TRBV4-3; TRBD1 or TRBD2 may be the D gene (5 bases each). V was trimmed by 0 bases and J by 3 bases, leaving 15 bases between them. This CDR3 is built from 16 residues. From germline, CDR1 is LGHNA and CDR2 YSLEER. As DNA, the CDR3 is TGCGCCAGCAGCCAAGACCATCGGGACGGTATCTACGAGCAGTACTTC. It specifies CASSQDHRDGIYEQYF.

The chain couples TRBV19 to TRBJ2-1; TRBD2 is a possible D gene (5 bases). Germline V gene data show CDR1 as LNHDA and CDR2 as SQIVND (reference sequence). The CDR3 spans 16 residues. Trimming stripped 4 bases from V and 0 bases from J, with 13 bases between. The CDR3 sequence: CASSTRRGSSYNEQFF. As DNA, the CDR3 is TGTGCCAGTAGTACCCGACGGGGAAGCTCCTACAATGAGCAGTTCTTC.

The J gene is TRBJ2-5, the V gene TRBV6-6, with a possible D match to TRBD2 (5 bases). The CDR3 sequence is 15 residues long. The germline V gene has CDR1 MNHNY and CDR2 SVGAGI (reference sequence). V was trimmed by 5 bases and J by 1 base, leaving 14 bases between them. The chain's CDR3 is CASSPLGVSQETQYF. CDR3 coding DNA: TGTGCCAGCAGTCCTCTGGGAGTAAGCCAAGAGACCCAGTACTTC.

This chain connects TRBV10-2 to TRBJ2-3; 8 bases are a match to TRBD2. V shed 4 bases and J 1 base; nucleotides not matched to a gene: 4. The CDR3 extends over 15 amino acids. CDR1 and CDR2 (germline): WSHSY, SAAADI. This CDR3 is CASSVSRGGTDTQYF. CDR3 DNA sequence: TGCGCCAGCAGTGTCTCGCGGGGGGGCACAGATACGCAGTATTTT.

The chain carries TRBV10-1 and TRBJ2-7; possible D gene TRBD1, 6 bases. There are 14 residues in the CDR3. Trimming removed 5 bases at V and 1 base at J, with 12 bases between. Germline-derived CDR1 and CDR2 are WNHNN and SYGVQD (reference sequence). The CDR3 DNA reads TGCGCCAGCAGTTCCGACAGGACGTCCTACGAGCAGTACTTC. Protein: CASSSDRTSYEQYF.

The rearrangement uses TRBV11-2 and TRBJ1-6; D call uncertain. Germline V CDR1 and CDR2: SGHAT, FQNNGV. The CDR3 is 12 residues long. With 1 base removed from V and 8 bases from J, the gap between germline ends came to 3 bases. In DNA, the CDR3 is TGTGCCAGCAGCTTAGGGTATTCACCCCTCCACTTT. Its translation is CASSLGYSPLHF.

This clone is a singleton in its sample. The V and J genes are TRBV4-3 and TRBJ2-2; perhaps D is TRBD1 or TRBD2 (5 bases each). The germline gives CDR1 LGHNA, CDR2 YSLEER. The V and J ends lost 3 bases and 4 bases respectively, with 9 bases between them. The CDR3 is 14 amino acids. The CDR3 DNA reads as TGCGCCAGCAGCCAGGTTGGGGGCACCGGGGAGCTGTTTTTT. Residues: CASSQVGGTGELFF.

The chain has TRBV21-1 and TRBJ1-5; TRBD1, the table's D call, lacks a check against the DNA. TRBV21-1 is flagged as a pseudogene. This CDR3 comprises 16 residues. CDR3: CASRPTAQGADQPQHF. As DNA, the CDR3 is TGTGCCAGCCGCCCTACCGCACAGGGAGCAGATCAGCCCCAGCATTTT.

The gene calls are TRBV5-4 and TRBJ2-2, with unresolved D. Deletions cut 0 bases from V and 4 bases from J, with 13 bases between. Looked up from germline, CDR1 is SGHNT and CDR2 is YYREEE (reference sequence). The CDR3 length is 16 residues. CDR3 loop: CASSLGLSSATGELFF. The CDR3, as DNA: TGTGCCAGCAGCTTGGGGCTCTCGTCAGCCACCGGGGAGCTGTTTTTT.

The V gene is TRBV4-3, the J gene TRBJ1-2; D remains ambiguous. This CDR3 spans 15 amino acids. V lost 0 bases, J lost 2 bases, and 10 bases lay in between. Germline V gives CDR1 LGHNA, CDR2 YSLEER. CDR3 protein: CASSQDRRANYGYTF. The CDR3 region has the DNA TGCGCCAGCAGCCAAGATCGGAGGGCAAACTATGGCTACACCTTC.

The chain uses TRBV23-1 and TRBJ2-6; TRBD1 or TRBD2 may be the D gene (5 bases each). TRBV23-1 qualifies as an ORF whose function is uncertain. Trimming took 0 bases from V and 2 from J, leaving 5 bases between them. The CDR3 loop spans 15 amino acids. The CDR3 DNA reads as TGCGCCAGCAGTCAATCGGGGGCTGGGGCCAACGTCCTGACTTTC. As protein: CASSQSGAGANVLTF.

This chain's CDR3 is CAWRIGPSSYNSPLHF. CDR3 nucleotides: TGTGCCTGGAGAATCGGTCCAAGCTCCTATAATTCACCCCTCCACTTT. The J gene is TRBJ1-6, the V gene TRBV30, with D unresolved. The CDR3 extends over 16 amino acids. The germline V gene encodes CDR1 GTSNPN and CDR2 SVGIG (reference sequence). V was clipped by 3 bases and J by 0 bases, with 12 bases between them.